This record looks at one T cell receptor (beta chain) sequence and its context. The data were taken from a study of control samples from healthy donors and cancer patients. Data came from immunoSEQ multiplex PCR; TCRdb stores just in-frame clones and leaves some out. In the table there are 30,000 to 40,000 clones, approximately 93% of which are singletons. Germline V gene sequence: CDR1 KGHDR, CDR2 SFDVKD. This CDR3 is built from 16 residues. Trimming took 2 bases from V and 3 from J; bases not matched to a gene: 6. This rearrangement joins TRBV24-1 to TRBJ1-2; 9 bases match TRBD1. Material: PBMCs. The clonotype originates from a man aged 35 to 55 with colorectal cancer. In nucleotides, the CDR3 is TGTGCCACCAGTGATTCCGGACAGGGGAATTACTATGGCTACACCTTC. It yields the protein CATSDSGQGNYYGYTF.